The clone carrying this TCR beta chain was recorded only once. This specimen comes from a study of blood T cell repertoires in COVID-19. Overall study: COVID-19 samples collected from the United States, Italy and Spain covered acute and convalescent phases. PBMCs, B-cell-depleted T cells, or T cells provided the cDNA or gDNA that made up the material.

Original data processing: It was from reference gene primer amplification that nucleated cell counts were estimated. The table came from immunoSEQ multiplex PCR; TCRdb's copy has only in-frame clones and leaves some out. D and trimming were read from the DNA, whereas the V and J calls and clone size are those reported in that table. The profile shows 90,000 to 100,000 clones, approximately 80% of them singletons. The V gene lost 4 bases and the J gene lost 6 bases, with 12 bases spanning the gap. This CDR3 contains 13 residues. CDR1 and CDR2 from the germline V gene are SEHNR and FQNEAQ (reference sequence).

This receptor was identified in a man in his 60s with acute or convalescent COVID-19. This chain connects TRBV7-9 to TRBJ1-1; TRBD1 might be the D (6 bases). The sequencing input was peripheral blood. The CDR3 here is CASSSRQEPEAFF. The CDR3 coding sequence is TGTGCCAGCAGCTCCAGACAGGAACCTGAAGCTTTCTTT.